Below are 16 T cell receptor beta chains sequenced from a single sample in a study of PD-1 blockade in mismatch repair-deficient tumors. Some clones are missing from TCRdb's copy, which holds only in-frame ones; the method was immunoSEQ multiplex PCR. The profile covers about 40,000 clones, with roughly 83% appearing a single time and over 20% taken by the ten largest. The sequenced sample was peripheral blood, obtained 4 weeks after starting pembrolizumab. These receptors originate from an adult with mismatch repair-deficient cancer.

As DNA, the CDR3 is TGTGCCAGCAGCCTCTCGAGTGGACTAGTCTGGGAGCAGTTCTTC. Translation: CASSLSSGLVWEQFF. The rearrangement joins TRBV14 to TRBJ2-1; TRBD2 agrees at 7 bases. V shed 4 bases and J 10 bases; nucleotides not matched to a gene: 13. CDR1 and CDR2 (germline): SGHDN, FVKESK. This CDR3 contains 15 residues.

The V call is TRBV15, the J call TRBJ2-3; perhaps TRBD2 as D (7 bases). CDR1 and CDR2 (germline): LNHNV, YYDKDF (reference sequence). This CDR3 has 14 amino acids. The V and J ends lost 8 bases and 0 bases respectively, with 12 bases between them. The DNA for the CDR3 is TGTGCCACCGCAGCGGGACATAGCACAGATACGCAGTATTTT. Protein: CATAAGHSTDTQYF.

This clone was found a few times. This sequence joins TRBV2 and TRBJ2-5; 7 nucleotides agree with TRBD2. Losses at the gene ends were 8 bases for V and 5 bases for J; bases not matched to a gene: 2. The CDR3 runs to 11 residues. CDR1 SNHLY and CDR2 FYNNEI come from the germline V gene. Here the CDR3 reads CASGREETQYF. The DNA for the CDR3 is TGTGCCAGCGGGCGGGAGGAGACCCAGTACTTC.

This sequence joins TRBV11-2 and TRBJ2-1; 13 nucleotides align to TRBD2. The germline CDR1 and CDR2 sequences are SGHAT and FQNNGV. This CDR3 comprises 18 residues. Trimming took 5 bases from V and 9 from J; bases not matched to a gene: 16. The CDR3 nucleotides are TGTGCCAGCAGCCAAACCGCGTCCGGGACTAGCGGGACCGTTGAGCAGTTCTTC. Protein sequence: CASSQTASGTSGTVEQFF.

The chain is built from TRBV6-6 and TRBJ2-3; possibly TRBD1 for D (6 bases). The length of the CDR3 is 16 residues. CDR1 and CDR2 from the germline V gene are MNHNY and SVGAGI (reference sequence). V was shortened by 6 bases and J by 0 bases, with 16 bases between the two germline ends. CDR3 protein: CASRNPAGVSTDTQYF. The CDR3 DNA reads TGTGCCAGCAGGAACCCTGCAGGGGTCAGCACAGATACGCAGTATTTT.

This rearrangement joins TRBV27 to TRBJ2-7, with TRBD2 identical over 8 bases. The V segment lost 5 bases and the J segment 1 base; nucleotides outside the gene matches: 7. This CDR3 contains 15 residues. Germline-derived CDR1 and CDR2 are MNHEY and SMNVEV (reference sequence). The CDR3 reads CASSLSGGRSYEQYF. As DNA, the CDR3 is TGTGCCAGCAGTCTGTCGGGGGGGAGATCCTACGAGCAGTACTTC.

The J gene is TRBJ2-1, the V gene TRBV7-6; TRBD1 matches at 12 bases. Germline-derived CDR1 and CDR2 are SGHVS and FNYEAQ. With 5 bases clipped from V and 9 bases from J, the junction kept 11 bases outside the gene matches. This CDR3 is built from 16 residues. Here the CDR3 DNA reads TGTGCCAGCAGCCCTAGGCCGGGACAGGGGGCGATTGAGCAGTTCTTC. Encoded protein: CASSPRPGQGAIEQFF.

The rearrangement joins TRBV6-4 to TRBJ2-3, with a tentative D call TRBD2 (6 bases). The CDR3 has 14 amino acids. V lost 3 bases and J lost 0, with 7 bases in between. Germline CDR1 MRHNA, CDR2 SNTAGT. CDR3 sequence: CASSESGSTDTQYF. CDR3 in DNA: TGTGCCAGCAGTGAAAGCGGGAGCACAGATACGCAGTATTTT.

This rearrangement joins TRBV5-1 to TRBJ2-6; D remains unclear. This CDR3 is 16 amino acids long. V lost 0 bases and J 4 bases, leaving 11 bases between the germline ends. Germline-derived CDR1 and CDR2 are SGHRS and YFSETQ. CDR3 protein: CASSLAQYSGANVLTF. The CDR3 DNA follows: TGCGCCAGCAGCTTGGCCCAGTATTCCGGGGCCAACGTCCTGACTTTC.

This sequence joins TRBV28 and TRBJ1-5; the D gene is possibly TRBD1 (6 bases). V was shortened by 3 bases and J by 4 bases, with 13 bases between the two germline ends. Germline CDR1 MDHEN, CDR2 SYDVKM. The CDR3 runs to 15 residues. The CDR3 spells CASSFPSTGNQPQHF. DNA of the CDR3: TGTGCCAGCAGTTTCCCCTCCACAGGGAATCAGCCCCAGCATTTT.

The V and J genes are TRBV13 and TRBJ1-1; D is unclear. The CDR3 runs to 14 residues. V dropped 5 bases and J dropped 6 bases, with 16 bases sitting between them. Germline CDR1 PRHDT, CDR2 FYEKMQ (reference sequence). This CDR3 reads CASSRQFGKAEAFF. In nucleotides, the CDR3 is TGTGCCAGCAGCCGCCAATTCGGAAAAGCTGAAGCTTTCTTT.

By share, this clone counts as medium-sized (0.01 to 0.1%). The chain recombines TRBV5-1 with TRBJ2-5; D remains ambiguous. V was trimmed by 4 bases and J by 2 bases, leaving 12 bases between them. Germline loops: CDR1 SGHRS, CDR2 YFSETQ. This CDR3 comprises 14 residues. This CDR3 is CASSKVLIQETQYF. The DNA of the CDR3 is TGCGCCAGCAGCAAGGTGTTAATACAAGAGACCCAGTACTTC.

The V and J genes are TRBV5-4 and TRBJ2-2, with 10 bases identical to TRBD2. Germline CDR1 is SGHNT and CDR2 is YYREEE (reference sequence). V trimming: 4 bases; J trimming: 6 bases; junction bases outside the gene matches: 9. This CDR3 contains 16 residues. In nucleotides, the CDR3 is TGTGCCAGCAGCCCTCGGACTAGCGGATCAGCCGGGGAGCTGTTTTTT. This sequence encodes CASSPRTSGSAGELFF. The full variable domain, rest sourced from reference TRBV5-4 and TRBJ2-2, is ETGVTQSPTHLIKTRGQQVTLRCSSQSGHNTVSWYQQALGQGPQFIFQYYREEENGRGNFPPRFSGLQFPNYSSELNVNALELDDSALYLCASSPRTSGSAGELFFGEGSRLTVL.

The chain has TRBV10-3 and TRBJ1-1, with no clear D. Trimming left V 7 bases short and J 0 bases short, with 12 bases between. This CDR3 region has 14 residues. Germline V gene sequence: CDR1 ENHRY, CDR2 SYGVKD. Here the CDR3 DNA reads TGTGCCATCACCTCTGGACCCTTGAACACTGAAGCTTTCTTT. Its protein is CAITSGPLNTEAFF.

This clone was detected a few times. The J gene is TRBJ2-3, the V gene TRBV7-9, with D perhaps matching TRBD1 (6 bases). The CDR3 has 14 residues. V lost 5 bases to trimming and J lost 6 bases, with 15 bases between them. The germline V gene has CDR1 SEHNR and CDR2 FQNEAQ (reference sequence). Here the CDR3 reads CASSHGTPKDTQYF. The CDR3 DNA is TGTGCCAGCAGCCATGGGACACCCAAGGATACGCAGTATTTT.

The CDR3 here is CASSKAGGYEQYF. The DNA of the CDR3 is TGTGCCAGCAGCAAAGCTGGGGGCTACGAGCAGTACTTC. The chain is built from TRBV21-1 and TRBJ2-7. TRBV21-1 is a pseudogene locus. The length of the CDR3 is 13 residues.